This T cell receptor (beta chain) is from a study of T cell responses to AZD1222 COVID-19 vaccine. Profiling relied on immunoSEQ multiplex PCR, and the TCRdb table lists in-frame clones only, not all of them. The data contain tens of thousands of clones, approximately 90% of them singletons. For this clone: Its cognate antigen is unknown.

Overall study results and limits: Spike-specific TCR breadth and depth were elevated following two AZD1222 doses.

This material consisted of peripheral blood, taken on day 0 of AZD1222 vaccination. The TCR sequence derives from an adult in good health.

CDR3 DNA: TGTGCCACCAGCAGAGATCCGGCAGCTCTTGGTAGCAATCAGCCCCAGCATTTT. Protein: CATSRDPAALGSNQPQHF. J is TRBJ1-5 and V is TRBV15, with D unresolved. CDR1 and CDR2 from the germline V gene are LNHNV and YYDKDF (reference sequence). This CDR3 comprises 18 residues. V gave up 0 bases and J gave up 0 bases, with 15 bases separating them.